This entry describes one TCR beta chain. In every patient, relapse followed autologous stem cell transplantation, while exposure to brentuximab vedotin differed. The assay was immunoSEQ multiplex PCR, and TCRdb's table has in-frame clones only and misses some. The sample records 75,000 to 100,000 clones, 75% to 85% being singletons. The data originate from a study of PD-1 blockade in classical Hodgkin lymphoma. Germline V gene lookup returns CDR1 SGHRS and CDR2 YFSETQ. V shed 1 base and J 0 bases; nucleotides not matched to a gene: 6. This CDR3 has 16 residues. The sequences come from peripheral blood mononuclear cells (PBMCs), collected before the second cycle of nivolumab. This clonotype was obtained from a human donor with classical Hodgkin lymphoma. The chain uses TRBV5-1 and TRBJ2-7; TRBD2 matches 8 bases. The CDR3 reads CASSLQPGGSSYEQYF. In nucleotides, the CDR3 is TGCGCCAGCAGCTTGCAGCCGGGGGGGAGCTCCTACGAGCAGTACTTC. Supplemented by reference TRBV5-1 and TRBJ2-7, the full variable domain reads KAGVTQTPRYLIKTRGQQVTLSCSPISGHRSVSWYQQTPGQGLQFLFEYFSETQRNKGNFPGRFSGRQFSNSRSEMNVSTLELGDSALYLCASSLQPGGSSYEQYFGPGTRLTVT.